These 27 T cell receptor beta chains were sequenced from one sample in a study of T cells in Graves' hyperthyroidism and ophthalmopathy. It was RNA transcripts that yielded the amplified TCR beta CDR3 regions. Primed by the HTBI set, a first-round RT-PCR was run on the TCR CDR3. From the multiplex PCR reads, TCRdb called clonotypes with MiXCR, one entry per CDR3 protein. Here the sample spans hundreds of thousands of distinct CDR3 sequences, about half being singletons. What was sequenced was peripheral blood or thyroid tissue (not recorded which). These receptors were collected from a woman between 18 and 29 years old with Graves' hyperthyroidism.

As DNA, the CDR3 is TGTGCCAGCTCACCACCGGTCAGGGTAGGGGAAGGCTACACCTTC. This sequence encodes CASSPPVRVGEGYTF. The rearrangement joins TRBV2 to TRBJ1-2; D is possibly TRBD1 (5 bases). The V and J ends lost 8 bases and 8 bases respectively, with 24 bases between them. The length of the CDR3 is 15 residues. Per germline, CDR1 SNHLY and CDR2 FYNNEI.

Ten or more counts support this clonotype. The rearrangement joins TRBV9 to TRBJ1-5; D remains unclear. The CDR3 sequence is 13 residues long. Germline values: CDR1 SGDLS, CDR2 YYNGEE. V was trimmed by 4 bases and J by 0 bases, leaving 5 bases between them. The CDR3: CASSTDSNQPQHF. CDR3 nucleotide sequence: TGTGCCAGCAGCACAGATAGCAATCAGCCCCAGCATTTT.

This clonotype was recorded a few times. This chain links TRBV14 with TRBJ2-2; no reliable D call. The CDR3 runs 14 residues. CDR1 is SGHDN and CDR2 is FVKESK in the germline V gene. With 2 bases removed from V and 7 bases from J, the gap between germline ends came to 11 bases. The CDR3 here is CASSQPPGGGELFF. The CDR3 DNA sequence: TGTGCCAGCAGCCAACCACCGGGCGGCGGGGAGCTGTTTTTT.

The V call is TRBV2, the J call TRBJ2-3; a weak D match, TRBD2 (6 bases). This CDR3 comprises 12 residues. In germline, CDR1 is SNHLY, CDR2 FYNNEI. The CDR3 DNA reads TGTGTATCCGGAGGGTTTAGTACGGCGCAGTATTTT. Encoded protein: CVSGGFSTAQYF.

This clonotype has just a few counts. The chain employs TRBV19 and TRBJ2-6; D gene uncertain. The V end was cut by 0 bases, the J end by 4 bases, with 7 bases between. The germline CDR1 and CDR2 sequences are LNHDA and SQIVND (reference sequence). The CDR3 covers 15 residues. The CDR3 here is CASSIDRTGANVLTF. CDR3 nucleotides: TGTGCCAGTAGTATAGATAGGACGGGGGCCAACGTCCTGACTTTC.

The rearrangement uses TRBV20-1 and TRBJ2-5; 9 bases line up with TRBD2. The CDR3 has 16 residues. Trimming removed 0 bases from V and 2 bases from J; junction bases left unmatched: 7. Germline CDR1 and CDR2: DFQATT and SNEGSKA (reference sequence). CDR3: CSARDLSSGVQETQYF. DNA for the CDR3: TGCAGTGCTAGAGATCTCTCTAGCGGGGTTCAAGAGACCCAGTACTTC.

A word on this clonotype: A read error is likely, as this CDR3 ends without the conserved phenylalanine or tryptophan. The gene calls are TRBV7-9 and TRBJ1-1; no definite D call. CDR3 length: 12 residues. Germline CDR1 is SEHNR and CDR2 is FQNEAQ (reference sequence). Deletions cut 6 bases from V and 3 bases from J, with 8 bases between. In DNA form, the CDR3 reads TGTGCCAGCAGGGCGATGGACACTGAAGCTTTCCCT. It specifies CASRAMDTEAFP.

V is TRBV2 and J is TRBJ2-7; a weak D match, TRBD2 (6 bases). The CDR3 is made up of 14 amino acids. From germline, CDR1 is SNHLY and CDR2 FYNNEI. V gave up 6 bases and J gave up 5 bases, with 17 bases separating them. The CDR3 reads CASRPPGSLNEQYF. CDR3 sequence (DNA): TGTGCCAGCAGACCTCCCGGGAGTCTCAACGAGCAGTACTTC. The whole variable domain, remainder taken from reference TRBV2 and TRBJ2-7, is EPEVTQTPSHQVTQMGQEVILRCVPISNHLYFYWYRQILGQKVEFLVSFYNNEISEKSEIFDDQFSVERPDGSNFTLKIRSTKLEDSAMYFCASRPPGSLNEQYFGPGTRLTVT.

The chain is built from TRBV7-9 and TRBJ2-7; D tentatively fits TRBD1 or TRBD2 (7 bases each). V shed 7 bases and J shed 2 bases, with 18 bases lying between them. This CDR3 has 15 residues. Per germline, CDR1 SEHNR and CDR2 FQNEAQ (reference sequence). The CDR3 nucleotides read TGTGCCAGCACCCTACCAGCGGGACAGACCTACGAGCAGTACTTC. It translates to CASTLPAGQTYEQYF.

This chain joins TRBV4-3 and TRBJ2-7; TRBD2 matches 13 bases. CDR3 length: 16 residues. V lost 4 bases to trimming and J lost 7 bases; unmatched junction nucleotides: 10. Germline CDR1 reads LGHNA; CDR2 reads YSLEER. The CDR3 DNA follows: TGCGCCAGCAGCCCCCGCACTAGCGGGAGGGCGAGGGAGCAGTACTTC. Residues: CASSPRTSGRAREQYF.

This rearrangement joins TRBV29-1 to TRBJ1-2; D not resolved. CDR3 length: 12 amino acids. Trimming shortened V by 7 bases and J by 6 bases, and 15 bases separated the two germline ends. Germline V gene data show CDR1 as SQVTM and CDR2 as ANQGSEA. CDR3 coding DNA: TGCAGCGCAGCCCGGACTTCGGATGGCTACACCTTC. It encodes CSAARTSDGYTF.

With regard to this clonotype: A read error may be the cause here, since a much bigger clone is one base away. This chain links TRBV2 with TRBJ1-3; TRBD1 agrees at 10 bases. Germline V lookup: CDR1 SNHLY, CDR2 FYNNEI. V lost 6 bases to trimming and J lost 4 bases; unmatched junction nucleotides: 6. CDR3 length equals 15 residues. The DNA for the CDR3 is TGTGCCAGCAGCCTCGGGACAGGGGACGGAAACACCATATATTTT. Amino acids: CASSLGTGDGNTIYF.

The chain carries TRBV6-5 and TRBJ2-7; D is unresolved. CDR3 length equals 12 residues. Trimming removed 4 bases at V and 6 bases at J, with 10 bases between. The germline CDR1 and CDR2 sequences are MNHEY and SVGAGI. This CDR3 reads CASSFGPGEQYF. In DNA, the CDR3 is TGTGCCAGCAGTTTCGGCCCCGGCGAGCAGTACTTC.

The genes are TRBV25-1 and TRBJ1-2; the match to TRBD1 covers 7 bases. The CDR3 covers 17 residues. V shed 5 bases, J shed 0 bases, and the junction held 12 bases outside the gene matches. Germline V lookup: CDR1 MGHDK, CDR2 SYGVNS. The DNA for the CDR3 is TGTGCCAGCAGTTTTGCCCCCTGGGACAGTACTAACTATGGCTACACCTTC. The encoded protein is CASSFAPWDSTNYGYTF.

This clonotype occurred a few times. This sequence joins TRBV10-3 and TRBJ2-3, with D possibly being TRBD2 (7 bases). Germline V gene sequence: CDR1 ENHRY, CDR2 SYGVKD. V lost 6 bases, J lost 5 bases, and 18 bases lay in between. This CDR3 is 15 amino acids long. CDR3 DNA: TGTGCCATCAGCCAGCTTCGGGGGGCTGGAGATACGCAGTATTTT. Protein product: CAISQLRGAGDTQYF.

This clonotype was seen at least ten times. This sequence joins TRBV10-3 and TRBJ2-3, with D perhaps TRBD2 (6 bases). The length of the CDR3 is 14 residues. Trimming removed 7 bases from V and 5 bases from J, with 16 bases in between. Germline V gene sequence: CDR1 ENHRY, CDR2 SYGVKD. The CDR3 DNA follows: TGTGCCATCAAGGGCGGGGTCCGTGGAGATACGCAGTATTTT. Its protein is CAIKGGVRGDTQYF.

The rearrangement joins TRBV29-1 to TRBJ1-3, with a possible D match to TRBD1 (6 bases). The CDR3 loop spans 9 amino acids. CDR1 is SQVTM and CDR2 is ANQGSEA in the germline V gene. Trimming cost V 6 bases and J 16 bases, with 13 bases left between them. The DNA of the CDR3 is TGCAGCGTCACCGGACAGATCTATTTT. Protein: CSVTGQIYF. Combining the CDR3 with reference TRBV29-1 and TRBJ1-3 gives the whole variable domain SAVISQKPSRDICQRGTSLTIQCQVDSQVTMMFWYRQQPGQSLTLIATANQGSEATYESGFVIDKFPISRPNLTFSTLTVSNMSPEDSSIYLCSVTGQIYFGEGSWLTVV.

The chain has TRBV15 and TRBJ1-2; 8 bases fit TRBD1. Trimming cost V 4 bases and J 1 base; bases outside gene matches: 2. CDR3 size: 14 residues. The germline V gene encodes CDR1 LNHNV and CDR2 YYDKDF (reference sequence). The CDR3 here is CATSKGQGNYGYTF. In nucleotides, the CDR3 is TGTGCCACCAGCAAAGGACAGGGTAACTATGGCTACACCTTC.

Notes on this clonotype: A read error may be the cause here, since a much bigger clone is one base away. V and J are TRBV20-1 and TRBJ1-1; 7 bases line up with TRBD1. This CDR3 is built from 12 residues. Germline CDR1 is DFQATT and CDR2 is SNEGSKA (reference sequence). The trim removed 6 bases at V and 3 bases at J, leaving 4 bases unmatched. DNA for the CDR3: TGCAGTGCCAACAGGGGTGACACTGAAGCTTTCTTT. This codes for CSANRGDTEAFF.

The chain combines TRBV12-3 or TRBV12-4 with TRBJ1-1, with D tentatively TRBD1 (5 bases). The CDR3 runs to 16 residues. Trimming removed 9 bases from V and 4 bases from J, with 24 bases in between. CDR3 protein: CASSSAIRAGGTEAFF. The CDR3 coding sequence is TGTGCCAGTAGTAGCGCGATCAGGGCCGGAGGCACTGAAGCTTTCTTT.

The sample holds a few counts of this clonotype. The chain links TRBV7-9 to TRBJ2-3; D is perhaps TRBD2 (5 bases). CDR1 is SEHNR and CDR2 is FQNEAQ in the germline V gene (reference sequence). Between the trimmed V and J ends, which lost 5 bases and 7 bases, there was a span of 13 bases. The CDR3 is 13 amino acids. CDR3 protein: CASSPVSGNTQYF. Written as DNA, the CDR3 is TGTGCCAGCAGCCCCGTTTCGGGGAATACGCAGTATTTT.

V is TRBV5-4 and J is TRBJ1-5; perhaps TRBD1 as D (6 bases). Trimming removed 0 bases from V and 8 bases from J, with 12 bases in between. CDR1 and CDR2 (germline): SGHNT, YYREEE (reference sequence). This CDR3 has 14 amino acids. The CDR3 coding sequence is TGTGCCAGCAGCTTGGGGTCAGGGGCCAAGCCCCAGCATTTT. Protein: CASSLGSGAKPQHF.

V usage is TRBV7-2 and J usage is TRBJ2-6; D is ambiguous. The V gene lost 5 bases and the J gene lost 4 bases, with 9 bases spanning the gap. This CDR3 is 14 amino acids long. Germline CDR1 reads SGHTA; CDR2 reads FQGNSA. This CDR3 is CASSASLGANVLTF. DNA for the CDR3: TGTGCCAGCAGCGCAAGTTTAGGGGCCAACGTCCTGACTTTC.

Many counts were recorded for this clonotype. The CDR3 is CATEDTNQPQHF. DNA for the CDR3: TGTGCCACGGAGGACACCAATCAGCCCCAGCATTTT. The chain combines TRBV10-3 with TRBJ1-5; a weak D match, TRBD1 (5 bases). The CDR3 runs to 12 residues. Trimming stripped 10 bases from V and 3 bases from J, with 10 bases between. Germline CDR1 ENHRY, CDR2 SYGVKD.

The chain combines TRBV29-1 with TRBJ1-2, with 10 bases that match TRBD1. Germline V gene sequence: CDR1 SQVTM, CDR2 ANQGSEA. The CDR3 is 14 residues long. The V segment lost 5 bases and the J segment 2 bases; nucleotides outside the gene matches: 5. The CDR3 reads CSVWTGQGNYGYTF. In DNA form, the CDR3 reads TGCAGCGTTTGGACGGGACAGGGGAACTATGGCTACACCTTC.

With respect to this clonotype: The germline gene is not matched at one end of the junction; a read error may be the cause. The chain combines TRBV11-2 with TRBJ2-2, with D perhaps TRBD2 (6 bases). The V gene's germline CDR1 is SGHAT and CDR2 FQNNGV. The CDR3 spans 14 residues. CDR3 bases: TGTGCCAACAGCTCCACGGGAGACACCGGGGAGCTGTTTTTT. It codes for CANSSTGDTGELFF.

The table lists this clonotype with many counts. The V gene is TRBV24-1, the J gene TRBJ1-5; possibly TRBD1 for D (6 bases). The ends were cut back, 5 bases at V and 7 bases at J, with 11 bases in the middle. The CDR3 extends over 13 amino acids. Germline CDR1 KGHDR, CDR2 SFDVKD. CDR3 in amino acids: CATSGGRFQPQHF. In nucleotides, the CDR3 is TGTGCCACCAGTGGGGGGCGCTTCCAGCCCCAGCATTTT.